Each of the 31 T cell receptor beta chains below was sequenced from the same sample in a study of shared clonotypes between healthy human individuals. This table comes from immunoSEQ multiplex PCR, and its TCRdb copy is limited to in-frame clones, with some not included. This table holds under 600,000 clones, 90% to 97% found once. Material: naive CD4+ T cells sorted from blood. As to subset: CD45RA+ positively selected. These receptors all stem from a woman younger than 45 in good health.

The CDR3, as DNA: TGTGCCAGCAGTCCCAGGAGGGGGCCAGAGACCCAGTACTTC. Its protein is CASSPRRGPETQYF. The chain employs TRBV6-1 and TRBJ2-5; a weak D match, TRBD1 (7 bases). The CDR3 is 14 residues long. Deletions cut 5 bases from V and 4 bases from J, with 14 bases between. Per the germline V gene, CDR1 is MNHNS and CDR2 is SASEGT.

This chain uses TRBV5-4 with TRBJ2-2; 12 bases match TRBD1. Per germline, CDR1 SGHNT and CDR2 YYREEE (reference sequence). The CDR3 sequence is 16 residues long. With 3 bases clipped from V and 5 bases from J, the junction kept 5 bases outside the gene matches. CDR3 bases: TGTGCCAGCAGCTCCGGGGGACAGGGGGCTACCGGGGAGCTGTTTTTT. It encodes CASSSGGQGATGELFF.

The sample holds one count of this clone. The chain has TRBV12-5 and TRBJ2-3, with a possible D match to TRBD1 (6 bases). This CDR3 has 14 residues. V dropped 2 bases and J dropped 2 bases, with 8 bases sitting between them. The V gene's germline CDR1 is LGHNT and CDR2 FRNRAP. CDR3 protein: CASGLTGITDTQYF. The CDR3 nucleotides read TGTGCTAGTGGTTTGACAGGGATCACAGATACGCAGTATTTT.

The chain has TRBV4-1 and TRBJ1-4; TRBD1 agrees at 7 bases. The V gene's germline CDR1 is MGHRA and CDR2 YSYEKL. The CDR3 is 16 residues long. Trimming took 3 bases from V and 6 from J; bases not matched to a gene: 10. CDR3 DNA sequence: TGCGCCAGCAGCCAGGGGGAGGGGGCCCCCTATGAAAAACTGTTTTTT. It encodes CASSQGEGAPYEKLFF.

CDR3 bases: TGTGCCAGCAGTTTACCAGCGGGGCGCAATCAGCCCCAGCATTTT. It yields the protein CASSLPAGRNQPQHF. This chain links TRBV28 with TRBJ1-5, with a possible D match to TRBD1 (5 bases). The CDR3 spans 15 residues. Germline CDR1 and CDR2: MDHEN and SYDVKM. V was pared by 2 bases and J by 2 bases, with 10 bases between.

This sequence joins TRBV11-2 and TRBJ2-3; D may correspond to TRBD1 or TRBD2 (5 bases each). V was shortened by 2 bases and J by 0 bases, with 9 bases between the two germline ends. The CDR3 spans 15 residues. Germline CDR1 and CDR2: SGHAT and FQNNGV. The CDR3 region has the DNA TGTGCCAGCAGCTTAACCGGGGCTAGCACAGATACGCAGTATTTT. This sequence encodes CASSLTGASTDTQYF.

In the case of this clone: Mismatch with germline at one junction end may stem from a read error. This rearrangement joins TRBV28 to TRBJ2-7, with D possibly matching TRBD1 (5 bases). This CDR3 region has 13 residues. The germline CDR1 and CDR2 sequences are MDHEN and SYDVKM. The CDR3 DNA sequence: TGTGCCAGCAGTCCCGACAGTTACTACGCGCAGTACTTC. Translating it yields CASSPDSYYAQYF. The variable domain in full, completed from reference TRBV28 and TRBJ2-7, reads DVKVTQSSRYLVKRTGEKVFLECVQDMDHENMFWYRQDPGLGLRLIYFSYDVKMKEKGDIPEGYSVSREKKERFSLILESASTNQTSMYLCASSPDSYYAQYFGPGTRLTVT.

This rearrangement joins TRBV6-1 to TRBJ1-3; a possible D gene is TRBD1 (5 bases). V was shortened by 6 bases and J by 5 bases, with 14 bases between the two germline ends. This CDR3 has 14 amino acids. Germline lookup yields CDR1 MNHNS and CDR2 SASEGT. DNA for the CDR3: TGTGCCAGCAGCCGATTCGGGGGTAGAAACACCATATATTTT. Residues: CASSRFGGRNTIYF.

The chain combines TRBV2 with TRBJ2-5, with TRBD2 matching over 7 bases. J was trimmed by 2 bases and V by 11 bases; bases with no gene match: 11. The CDR3 is 14 residues long. Germline V lookup: CDR1 SNHLY, CDR2 FYNNEI. CDR3 bases: TGTGCCGCTAAGCCCGGGGGGATTCAAGAGACCCAGTACTTC. Amino acids: CAAKPGGIQETQYF.

The chain recombines TRBV7-9 with TRBJ2-5; 11 bases map to TRBD2. Trimming at V came to 1 base and at J to 2 bases, leaving 9 bases not matched to a gene. From germline, CDR1 is SEHNR and CDR2 FQNEAQ (reference sequence). The CDR3 runs to 18 residues. CDR3 nucleotides: TGTGCCAGCAGCTTAGTTTGGGGGCGACTAGCGGGGCAAGAGACCCAGTACTTC. This gives the protein CASSLVWGRLAGQETQYF.

The V gene is TRBV9, the J gene TRBJ2-1, with 8 bases aligning to TRBD2. V was clipped by 0 bases and J by 5 bases; unmatched bases: 7. CDR1 and CDR2 from the germline V gene are SGDLS and YYNGEE. This CDR3 comprises 16 residues. In nucleotides, the CDR3 is TGTGCCAGCAGCGTAGCGACTAGCGCCCATGACAATGAGCAGTTCTTC. Translating it yields CASSVATSAHDNEQFF.

This chain joins TRBV5-1 and TRBJ2-3; D is perhaps TRBD1 or TRBD2 (5 bases each). The V gene's germline CDR1 is SGHRS and CDR2 YFSETQ. V was trimmed by 6 bases and J by 0 bases, leaving 17 bases between them. The CDR3 has 16 residues. CDR3 loop: CASTTGLFPSTDTQYF. In DNA form, the CDR3 reads TGCGCCAGCACCACGGGGCTCTTCCCTAGCACAGATACGCAGTATTTT.

The genes are TRBV25-1 and TRBJ2-5; tentatively, D is TRBD1 (5 bases). CDR1 and CDR2 from the germline V gene are MGHDK and SYGVNS. Between the trimmed V and J ends, which lost 0 bases and 4 bases, there was a span of 12 bases. The CDR3 sequence is 15 residues long. CDR3 sequence reads: CASSEYRVVAETQYF. CDR3 in DNA: TGTGCCAGCAGTGAATACAGGGTCGTGGCAGAGACCCAGTACTTC.

V usage is TRBV7-2 and J usage is TRBJ1-5; D is possibly TRBD1 (5 bases). Germline V gives CDR1 SGHTA, CDR2 FQGNSA. Trimming left V 5 bases short and J 4 bases short, with 9 bases between. This CDR3 has 13 residues. CDR3 residues: CASSPWGNQPQHF. The CDR3 DNA reads as TGTGCCAGCAGCCCGTGGGGGAATCAGCCCCAGCATTTT. Looking up the rest from reference TRBV7-2 and TRBJ1-5 gives the full variable domain: GAGVSQSPSNKVTEKGKDVELRCDPISGHTALYWYRQSLGQGLEFLIYFQGNSAPDKSGLPSDRFSAERTGGSVSTLTIQRTQQEDSAVYLCASSPWGNQPQHFGDGTRLSIL.

The chain combines TRBV5-1 with TRBJ2-3; 9 nucleotides align to TRBD1. The germline V gene has CDR1 SGHRS and CDR2 YFSETQ. With 0 bases clipped from V and 4 bases from J, the junction kept 9 bases outside the gene matches. The CDR3 is made up of 17 amino acids. The CDR3 loop reads CASSLGKPGQGSDTQYF. CDR3 bases: TGCGCCAGCAGCTTGGGCAAACCGGGACAGGGCTCAGATACGCAGTATTTT.

The chain combines TRBV29-1 with TRBJ2-3; the match to TRBD2 covers 9 bases. Germline V gene lookup returns CDR1 SQVTM and CDR2 ANQGSEA. V was clipped by 8 bases and J by 2 bases; unmatched bases: 5. The CDR3 runs to 13 residues. Here the CDR3 reads CSLSGRLTDTQYF. Written as DNA, the CDR3 is TGCAGCCTTAGCGGGAGACTCACAGATACGCAGTATTTT.

This chain uses TRBV4-1 with TRBJ1-2; the D is unclear. With 0 bases removed from V and 7 bases from J, the gap between germline ends came to 12 bases. This CDR3 region has 14 residues. Germline CDR1 reads MGHRA; CDR2 reads YSYEKL. The CDR3 sequence: CASSQEPNVSGYTF. DNA of the CDR3: TGCGCCAGCAGCCAAGAACCGAACGTCTCTGGCTACACCTTC.

The rearrangement uses TRBV4-3 and TRBJ2-7; D is perhaps TRBD1 or TRBD2 (5 bases each). Germline V gene lookup returns CDR1 LGHNA and CDR2 YSLEER. The CDR3 extends over 13 amino acids. Trimming shortened V by 4 bases and J by 3 bases, and 10 bases separated the two germline ends. The CDR3 here is CASSRGVFYEQYF. The DNA of the CDR3 is TGCGCCAGCAGCCGAGGGGTTTTCTACGAGCAGTACTTC.

CDR3: CASSLGRTSGSLETQYF. The CDR3 DNA is TGTGCCAGCAGTTTAGGACGGACTAGCGGGAGTCTAGAGACCCAGTACTTC. The chain recombines TRBV28 with TRBJ2-5, with 13 positions matching TRBD2. CDR1 and CDR2 from the germline V gene are MDHEN and SYDVKM. V trimming: 2 bases; J trimming: 4 bases; junction bases outside the gene matches: 7. This CDR3 contains 17 residues.

The chain has TRBV15 and TRBJ1-3; 12 bases align to TRBD1. V trimming: 3 bases; J trimming: 1 base; junction bases outside the gene matches: 4. This CDR3 has 17 amino acids. The germline V gene has CDR1 LNHNV and CDR2 YYDKDF (reference sequence). The CDR3, as DNA: TGTGCCACCAGCAGTGGGGACAGGGGGCCTTCTGGAAACACCATATATTTT. This gives the protein CATSSGDRGPSGNTIYF.

This chain links TRBV6-5 with TRBJ1-3, with D tentatively TRBD1 (6 bases). CDR1 and CDR2 from the germline V gene are MNHEY and SVGAGI. The length of the CDR3 is 14 residues. Between the trimmed V and J ends, which lost 2 bases and 2 bases, there was a span of 7 bases. CDR3 sequence (DNA): TGTGCCAGCAGTTACCGGGGGCCTGGAAACACCATATATTTT. This encodes CASSYRGPGNTIYF.

The rearrangement joins TRBV2 to TRBJ1-2; D not resolved. Trimming took off 6 bases at V and 7 bases at J, with 15 bases between the two ends. Looked up from germline, CDR1 is SNHLY and CDR2 is FYNNEI. The CDR3 length is 13 residues. The DNA of the CDR3 is TGTGCCAGCAGATCGGAAGGTAGCGGTGGCTACACCTTC. This gives the protein CASRSEGSGGYTF.

The chain couples TRBV2 to TRBJ2-1; TRBD2 agrees at 7 bases. V shed 8 bases, J shed 0 bases, and the junction held 4 bases outside the gene matches. CDR1 and CDR2 (germline): SNHLY, FYNNEI. This CDR3 region has 14 residues. As DNA, the CDR3 is TGTGCCAGCGTACGCGGGAGCTCCTACAATGAGCAGTTCTTC. Encoded protein: CASVRGSSYNEQFF.

The chain combines TRBV6-4 with TRBJ1-1; a possible D gene is TRBD1 (6 bases). The CDR3 is 13 amino acids. V was shortened by 4 bases and J by 6 bases, with 12 bases between the two germline ends. In germline, CDR1 is MRHNA, CDR2 SNTAGT. Here the CDR3 reads CASSAQGQAEAFF. The CDR3 coding sequence is TGTGCCAGCAGTGCTCAGGGGCAGGCTGAAGCTTTCTTT.

The chain employs TRBV27 and TRBJ2-3; D may match TRBD1 or TRBD2 (5 bases each). Deletions cut 6 bases from V and 3 bases from J, with 22 bases between. CDR3 length: 17 amino acids. Germline lookup yields CDR1 MNHEY and CDR2 SMNVEV (reference sequence). In DNA form, the CDR3 reads TGTGCCAGCAGGGTAAAACTTTCGGGGCGTGGGACAGATACGCAGTATTTT. Amino acid sequence: CASRVKLSGRGTDTQYF.

The chain has TRBV19 and TRBJ1-5; D might be TRBD1 (5 bases). Germline V gives CDR1 LNHDA, CDR2 SQIVND (reference sequence). CDR3 length: 13 amino acids. V was pared by 8 bases and J by 7 bases, with 15 bases between. The CDR3 sequence: CASSRYPGQPQHF. DNA for the CDR3: TGTGCCAGTTCTAGATACCCAGGGCAGCCCCAGCATTTT.

This chain connects TRBV19 to TRBJ2-5, with 8 bases lining up with TRBD2. CDR1 and CDR2 from the germline V gene are LNHDA and SQIVND (reference sequence). The length of the CDR3 is 14 residues. Unmatched junction bases numbered 4, after V lost 4 bases and J lost 3 bases. This chain's CDR3 is CASSRGLGEETQYF. The CDR3 DNA is TGTGCCAGTAGTAGGGGACTAGGAGAAGAGACCCAGTACTTC. The full variable domain, in which reference TRBV19 and TRBJ2-5 provide the parts outside the CDR3, is DGGITQSPKYLFRKEGQNVTLSCEQNLNHDAMYWYRQDPGQGLRLIYYSQIVNDFQKGDIAEGYSVSREKKESFPLTVTSAQKNPTAFYLCASSRGLGEETQYFGPGTRLLVL.

The V gene is TRBV5-1, the J gene TRBJ1-1; D is possibly TRBD1 (6 bases). Germline loops: CDR1 SGHRS, CDR2 YFSETQ. The CDR3 contains 14 residues. V lost 5 bases and J 0 bases, leaving 11 bases between the germline ends. This CDR3 reads CASSLGQMNTEAFF. As DNA, the CDR3 is TGCGCCAGCAGTTTAGGACAGATGAACACTGAAGCTTTCTTT.

As to this clone: Other DNA sequences within the sample encode an identical CDR3. The chain recombines TRBV19 with TRBJ2-5; 13 bases agree with TRBD2. The J call may be mistaken, given a closer DNA end match to TRBJ2-7. Per the germline V gene, CDR1 is LNHDA and CDR2 is SQIVND (reference sequence). The CDR3 contains 13 residues. CDR3 sequence reads: CASRLAGGHEQYF. The CDR3 coding sequence is TGTGCCAGCCGACTAGCGGGAGGCCACGAGCAGTACTTC.

This clone was recorded only once. This chain links TRBV10-3 with TRBJ1-5, with D tentatively TRBD1 (6 bases). V lost 2 bases and J lost 1, with 9 bases in between. The CDR3 extends over 15 amino acids. Germline CDR1 ENHRY, CDR2 SYGVKD. CDR3 sequence (DNA): TGTGCCATCAGTGAGGGAGGGGGAAGCAATCAGCCCCAGCATTTT. It is translated as CAISEGGGSNQPQHF.

This chain joins TRBV18 and TRBJ2-3; 9 bases align to TRBD2. This CDR3 contains 16 residues. Germline CDR1 is KGHSH and CDR2 is LQKENI. The ends lost 3 bases at V and 9 bases at J; junction bases unmatched: 13. CDR3 amino acids: CASSPVAGDSGGTQYF. CDR3 bases: TGTGCCAGCTCACCCGTAGCGGGAGATTCGGGGGGAACGCAGTATTTT. Drawing the rest from reference TRBV18 and TRBJ2-3, the complete variable domain is NAGVMQNPRHLVRRRGQEARLRCSPMKGHSHVYWYRQLPEEGLKFMVYLQKENIIDESGMPKERFSAEFPKEGPSILRIQQVVRGDSAAYFCASSPVAGDSGGTQYFGPGTRLTVL.